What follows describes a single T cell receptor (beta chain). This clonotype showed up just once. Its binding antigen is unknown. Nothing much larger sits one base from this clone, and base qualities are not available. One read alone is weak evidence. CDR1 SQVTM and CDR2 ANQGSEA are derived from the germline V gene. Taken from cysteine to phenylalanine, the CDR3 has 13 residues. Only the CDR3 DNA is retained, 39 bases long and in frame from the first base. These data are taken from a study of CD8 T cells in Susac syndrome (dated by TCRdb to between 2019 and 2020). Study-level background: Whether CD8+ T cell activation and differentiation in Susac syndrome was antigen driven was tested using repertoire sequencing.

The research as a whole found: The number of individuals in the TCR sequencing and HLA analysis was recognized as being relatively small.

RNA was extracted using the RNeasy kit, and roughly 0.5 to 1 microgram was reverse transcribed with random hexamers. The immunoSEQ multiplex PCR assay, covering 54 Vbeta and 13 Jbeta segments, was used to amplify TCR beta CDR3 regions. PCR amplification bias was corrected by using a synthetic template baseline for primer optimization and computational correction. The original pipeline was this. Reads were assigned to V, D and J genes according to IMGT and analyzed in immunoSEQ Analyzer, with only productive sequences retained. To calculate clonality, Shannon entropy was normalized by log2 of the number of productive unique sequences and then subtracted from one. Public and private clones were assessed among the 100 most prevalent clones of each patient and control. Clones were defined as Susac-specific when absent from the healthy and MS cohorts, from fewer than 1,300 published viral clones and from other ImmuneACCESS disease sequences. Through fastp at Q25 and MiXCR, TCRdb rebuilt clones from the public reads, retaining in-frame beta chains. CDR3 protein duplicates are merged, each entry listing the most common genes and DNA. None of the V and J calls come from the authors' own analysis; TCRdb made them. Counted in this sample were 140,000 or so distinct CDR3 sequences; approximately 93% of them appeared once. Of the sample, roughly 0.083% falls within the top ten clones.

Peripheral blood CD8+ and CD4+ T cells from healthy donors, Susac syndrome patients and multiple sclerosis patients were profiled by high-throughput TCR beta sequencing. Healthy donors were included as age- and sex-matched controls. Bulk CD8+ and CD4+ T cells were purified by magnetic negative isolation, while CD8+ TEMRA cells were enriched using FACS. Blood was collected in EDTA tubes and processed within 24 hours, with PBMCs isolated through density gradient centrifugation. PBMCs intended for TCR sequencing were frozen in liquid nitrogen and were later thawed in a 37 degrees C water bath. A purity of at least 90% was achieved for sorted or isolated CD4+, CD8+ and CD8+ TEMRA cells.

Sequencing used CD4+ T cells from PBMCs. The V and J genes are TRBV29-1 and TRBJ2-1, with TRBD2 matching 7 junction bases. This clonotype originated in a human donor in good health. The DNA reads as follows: TGCAGTTCCCAGGAGGTGCGGGGGAATGAGCAGTTCTTC. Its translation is CSSQEVRGNEQFF.